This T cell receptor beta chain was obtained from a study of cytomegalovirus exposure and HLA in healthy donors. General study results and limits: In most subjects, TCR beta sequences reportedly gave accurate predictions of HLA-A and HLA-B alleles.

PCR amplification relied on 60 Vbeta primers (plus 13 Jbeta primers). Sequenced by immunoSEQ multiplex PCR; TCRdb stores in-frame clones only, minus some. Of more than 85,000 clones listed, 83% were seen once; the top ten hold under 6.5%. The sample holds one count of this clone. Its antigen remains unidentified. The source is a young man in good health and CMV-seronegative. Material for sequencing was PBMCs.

The CDR3 coding sequence is TGTGCCAGCAGTTTTCACCCCCCGCGGGGCTCCTACGAGCAGTACTTC. Translation: CASSFHPPRGSYEQYF. V usage is TRBV27 and J usage is TRBJ2-7; tentatively, D is TRBD2 (6 bases). The germline CDR1 and CDR2 sequences are MNHEY and SMNVEV (reference sequence). CDR3 length: 16 amino acids. Trimming took 3 bases from V and 0 from J, leaving 15 bases between them.